This T cell receptor (beta chain) was sequenced during a study of tumor and adjacent non-tumor tissue in lung cancer. Study-wide background: Aged 31 to 76 years, patients included roughly 10 men and several women with stage I to III disease.

The library came from three nested PCR rounds adapted from ARM-PCR protocols. Each CDR3 protein is one row after TCRdb ran MiXCR on the multiplex PCR reads. This sample has around 76,000 distinct CDR3 sequences, with 76% found just once. RNA was extracted from bulk tissue without any cell sorting. Distant lung tissue was collected more than 3 cm away from the tumor edge. About this clonotype: It is likely a read error, because the conserved phenylalanine at the end of the CDR3 is missing.

Source material: distant non-tumor lung tissue. The sequence came from a man between 65 and 85 years old with non-small cell lung cancer.

The CDR3 loop is CGSSPPGTGIGSGNTIYS. The DNA for the CDR3 is TGTGGCAGCAGTCCTCCCGGGACAGGGATCGGCTCTGGAAACACCATATATTCT. V and J are TRBV12-3 or TRBV12-4 and TRBJ1-3, with 9 bases matching TRBD1. The CDR3 consists of 18 residues.